Following are 27 T cell receptor beta chains from one sample sequenced in a study of CD8 T cells in ankylosing spondylitis. Antigens for these TCRs are unknown. TCRdb used MiXCR to reprocess the 5' RACE reads, holding one entry per CDR3 protein. The sample has 200,000 to 250,000 distinct CDR3 sequences, around 6.6% seen once. Overall study results and limits: It appeared that ankylosing spondylitis blood was characterized by a TCR beta motif of several highly homologous variants.

Sequencing was done on a sample of blood, either unsorted or a sorted T cell fraction (not recorded which). These receptors were taken from a male donor with ankylosing spondylitis.

This clonotype was seen many times. The V and J genes are TRBV7-6 and TRBJ1-1, with no clear D. With 2 bases removed from V and 1 base from J, the gap between germline ends came to 8 bases. This CDR3 is 14 amino acids long. CDR1 and CDR2 (germline): SGHVS, FNYEAQ. The CDR3 coding sequence is TGTGCCAGCAGCTTATCGGAAGGGAACACTGAAGCTTTCTTT. It encodes CASSLSEGNTEAFF.

This clonotype was counted between two and nine times. V is TRBV6-2 or TRBV6-3 and J is TRBJ2-1; 9 nucleotides match TRBD1. The CDR3 sequence is 14 residues long. From germline, CDR1 is MNHEY and CDR2 SVGEGT. With V trimmed by 6 bases and J by 3 bases, 3 bases remained unmatched. The CDR3 nucleotides are TGTGCCAGCAGGAACAGGGGGCTCTACAATGAGCAGTTCTTC. It specifies CASRNRGLYNEQFF.

The chain recombines TRBV3-1 with TRBJ2-7, with 8 positions matching TRBD2. The CDR3 runs to 14 residues. Trimming removed 4 bases from V and 6 bases from J; junction bases left unmatched: 8. Germline CDR1 reads LGHDT; CDR2 reads YNNKEL (reference sequence). The CDR3 spells CASSPTGGGSEQYF. CDR3 DNA sequence: TGTGCCAGCAGCCCCACCGGGGGGGGTAGCGAGCAGTACTTC.

The chain combines TRBV19 with TRBJ2-6; D is unresolved. Germline CDR1 reads LNHDA; CDR2 reads SQIVND (reference sequence). V dropped 4 bases and J dropped 0 bases, with 7 bases sitting between them. The CDR3 covers 15 residues. The CDR3 DNA reads TGTGCCAGTAGTACCGATTACTCTGGGGCCAACGTCCTGACTTTC. It specifies CASSTDYSGANVLTF.

This clonotype was counted at least ten times. The chain joins TRBV10-3 to TRBJ2-1; 11 bases align to TRBD2. CDR1 ENHRY and CDR2 SYGVKD come from the germline V gene. Trimming at V came to 3 bases and at J to 3 bases, leaving 1 base not matched to a gene. The CDR3 runs 15 residues. CDR3 DNA sequence: TGTGCCATCAGTGAAACTAGCGGGGGCTACAATGAGCAGTTCTTC. Translation: CAISETSGGYNEQFF.

As to this clonotype: This may stem from a read error, because a much larger clone lies one nucleotide away. The chain links TRBV2 to TRBJ2-1; 8 bases align to TRBD2. Germline V gives CDR1 SNHLY, CDR2 FYNNEI. This CDR3 has 14 amino acids. CDR3 bases: TGTGCCAGCTTCGGGACTAGTCTCTACAATGAGCGGTTCTTC. Encoded protein: CASFGTSLYNERFF.

This clonotype was picked up many times. The chain has TRBV27 and TRBJ1-2, with D tentatively TRBD1 (5 bases). This CDR3 contains 11 residues. V was trimmed by 10 bases and J by 7 bases, leaving 13 bases between them. CDR1 is MNHEY and CDR2 is SMNVEV in the germline V gene (reference sequence). CDR3 bases: TGTGCCACCTCGTCTGGGGCTGGCTACACCTTC. As protein: CATSSGAGYTF.

This clonotype occurred many times. The gene calls are TRBV4-1 and TRBJ2-1; D is ambiguous. There are 15 residues in the CDR3. The V gene's germline CDR1 is MGHRA and CDR2 YSYEKL. Trimming pared 2 bases from V and 8 bases from J, leaving 16 bases between. The CDR3 protein is CASSQFSRGRDEQFF. CDR3 DNA: TGCGCCAGCAGCCAATTTTCAAGAGGTCGGGATGAGCAGTTCTTC.

There are many counts of this clonotype. The J gene is TRBJ1-1, the V gene TRBV12-3 or TRBV12-4; D unresolved. The CDR3 has 11 residues. Deletions cut 4 bases from V and 8 bases from J, with 8 bases between. Here the CDR3 reads CASSSSTEAFF. CDR3 nucleotide sequence: TGTGCCAGCAGTTCATCTACGGAAGCTTTCTTT.

This clonotype was seen many times. V is TRBV7-6 and J is TRBJ2-1, with 11 bases lining up with TRBD2. The trim removed 5 bases at V and 4 bases at J, leaving 13 bases unmatched. The CDR3 extends over 18 amino acids. Germline loops: CDR1 SGHVS, CDR2 FNYEAQ. The CDR3 DNA reads as TGTGCCAGCAGCAAAAACCTCCCTAGCGGGAGGAGTTACAATGAGCAGTTCTTC. Translating gives CASSKNLPSGRSYNEQFF.

This clonotype was seen many times. CDR3 amino acids: CASSLGLAGGRTYNEQFF. CDR3 DNA sequence: TGCGCCAGCAGCTTGGGACTAGCGGGAGGGCGTACCTACAATGAGCAGTTCTTC. The V gene is TRBV5-1, the J gene TRBJ2-1; 14 bases align to TRBD2. Per the germline V gene, CDR1 is SGHRS and CDR2 is YFSETQ. The CDR3 runs to 18 residues. The V gene end was trimmed by 0 bases and the J gene end by 2 bases; junction bases not matched to a gene: 4.

This clonotype came up many times. This chain connects TRBV20-1 to TRBJ1-2; D remains ambiguous. The V gene's germline CDR1 is DFQATT and CDR2 SNEGSKA (reference sequence). The CDR3 length is 10 residues. CDR3 bases: TGCCGGCGGCAGGTCTATGGCTACACCTTC. This translates into CRRQVYGYTF.

Ten or more counts support this clonotype. CDR3 sequence reads: CASSQTTGLNTEAFF. CDR3 nucleotide sequence: TGCGCCAGCAGCCAGACGACAGGTTTGAACACTGAAGCTTTCTTT. The V call is TRBV4-3, the J call TRBJ1-1, with a tentative D call TRBD1 (6 bases). V was clipped by 3 bases and J by 0 bases, with 11 bases between them. CDR1 and CDR2 from the germline V gene are LGHNA and YSLEER. The CDR3 covers 15 residues.

This clonotype showed up many times. The chain employs TRBV3-1 and TRBJ2-7, with a weak D call TRBD2 (6 bases). Germline V gives CDR1 LGHDT, CDR2 YNNKEL (reference sequence). The length of the CDR3 is 15 residues. The V and J ends lost 0 bases and 3 bases respectively, with 12 bases between them. DNA for the CDR3: TGTGCCAGCAGCCAAGAATTAGGGACTTACTACGAGCAGTACTTC. Translation gives CASSQELGTYYEQYF.

In this sample, this clonotype turned up many times. This chain joins TRBV20-1 and TRBJ1-1, with unresolved D. This CDR3 comprises 13 residues. CDR1 and CDR2 (germline): DFQATT, SNEGSKA (reference sequence). V shed 6 bases and J shed 0 bases, with 11 bases lying between them. This chain's CDR3 is CSASRVMNTEAFF. CDR3 coding DNA: TGCAGTGCCTCGAGGGTGATGAACACTGAAGCTTTCTTT.

The chain combines TRBV24-1 with TRBJ2-4; 7 nucleotides line up with TRBD1. CDR3 length equals 15 residues. Germline loops: CDR1 KGHDR, CDR2 SFDVKD. V lost 3 bases and J lost 5; bases outside the gene matches: 6. Written as DNA, the CDR3 is TGTGCCACCAGTGATGGTCGGGACAGAGAAAACATTCAGTACTTC. Translating it yields CATSDGRDRENIQYF.

This chain connects TRBV7-9 to TRBJ2-5; the D call may be TRBD1 or TRBD2 (5 bases each). Trimming removed 4 bases from V and 5 bases from J, with 14 bases in between. Looked up from germline, CDR1 is SEHNR and CDR2 is FQNEAQ (reference sequence). The CDR3 consists of 14 residues. The CDR3, as DNA: TGTGCCAGCAGCTCTGGGACGGCCAGGGAGACCCAGTACTTC. Translated, it gives CASSSGTARETQYF.

The table lists this clonotype with many counts. V usage is TRBV20-1 and J usage is TRBJ2-1; D unclear. CDR3 length: 13 residues. Trimming pared 6 bases from V and 8 bases from J, leaving 17 bases between. CDR1 is DFQATT, CDR2 SNEGSKA, per germline (reference sequence). The DNA for the CDR3 is TGCAGTGCGGCGGACCTCACAAGGCATGAGCAGTTCTTC. Amino acids: CSAADLTRHEQFF.

This clonotype was seen ten or more times. The CDR3 loop is CASSPGQGHQPQHF. Here the CDR3 DNA reads TGTGCCAGCAGTCCAGGACAGGGGCATCAGCCCCAGCATTTT. V is TRBV27 and J is TRBJ1-5; 9 bases are shared with TRBD1. The J segment lost 5 bases and the V segment lost 5 bases, leaving 4 bases of the junction unmatched. The CDR3 totals 14 residues. CDR1 and CDR2 from the germline V gene are MNHEY and SMNVEV (reference sequence).

This clonotype has at least ten counts. The CDR3: CAISESAGLNTEAFF. DNA of the CDR3: TGTGCCATCAGTGAGTCGGCGGGTCTGAACACTGAAGCTTTCTTT. This chain connects TRBV10-3 to TRBJ1-1; D not certain. The CDR3 contains 15 residues. Trimming removed 0 bases from V and 0 bases from J, with 8 bases in between. Germline lookup yields CDR1 ENHRY and CDR2 SYGVKD.

V is TRBV3-1 and J is TRBJ2-3; D perhaps matches TRBD1 (6 bases). The germline CDR1 and CDR2 sequences are LGHDT and YNNKEL (reference sequence). V lost 1 base and J lost 2, with 13 bases in between. This CDR3 has 16 amino acids. This CDR3 reads CASSQVLGASTDTQYF. CDR3 in DNA: TGTGCCAGCAGCCAAGTCCTGGGGGCCTCCACAGATACGCAGTATTTT.

The V call is TRBV24-1, the J call TRBJ2-1; TRBD2 matches at 8 bases. Per germline, CDR1 KGHDR and CDR2 SFDVKD. V gave up 12 bases and J gave up 8 bases; unmatched junction bases: 8. CDR3 length: 12 residues. CDR3 DNA sequence: TGTGCCGCTCAGGGACTAGGGTATGAGCAGTTCTTC. This gives the protein CAAQGLGYEQFF.

CDR3 nucleotides: TGCAGCGTATGGGGACAGGACCGCTCTGGGGCCAACGTCCTGACTTTC. It encodes CSVWGQDRSGANVLTF. This chain joins TRBV29-1 and TRBJ2-6; 8 positions match TRBD1. The V segment lost 6 bases and the J segment 0 bases; nucleotides outside the gene matches: 7. Germline V lookup: CDR1 SQVTM, CDR2 ANQGSEA. The CDR3 loop spans 16 amino acids.

This clonotype was seen ten or more times. The chain recombines TRBV7-2 with TRBJ2-1; 8 bases align to TRBD1. CDR3 size: 16 residues. V was pared by 1 base and J by 6 bases, with 8 bases of the junction left unmatched. The V gene's germline CDR1 is SGHTA and CDR2 FQGNSA. For the CDR3, the DNA is TGTGCCAGCAGCTTAGTGAGGACAGGGACAATCAATGAGCAGTTCTTC. Amino acids: CASSLVRTGTINEQFF.

This clonotype occurred many times. The chain uses TRBV27 and TRBJ2-5; D is unresolved. The V and J ends lost 3 bases and 3 bases respectively, with 14 bases between them. The germline V gene has CDR1 MNHEY and CDR2 SMNVEV (reference sequence). The CDR3 sequence is 15 residues long. CDR3 in amino acids: CASSFQPTHKETQYF. The CDR3 DNA reads TGTGCCAGCAGTTTTCAACCCACGCACAAAGAGACCCAGTACTTC.

The chain couples TRBV6-5 to TRBJ2-3; D gene uncertain. There are 13 residues in the CDR3. V was clipped by 2 bases and J by 5 bases, with 8 bases between them. Germline assignment: CDR1 MNHEY and CDR2 SVGAGI. As DNA, the CDR3 is TGTGCCAGCAGTTACCCCGGTGGAGATACGCAGTATTTT. Amino acid sequence: CASSYPGGDTQYF.

This clonotype was recorded at least ten times. V and J are TRBV9 and TRBJ2-1; 7 bases match TRBD1. J lost 0 bases, V lost 4 bases, and 4 bases had no gene match. Germline CDR1 reads SGDLS; CDR2 reads YYNGEE. The CDR3 length is 15 residues. DNA for the CDR3: TGTGCCAGCAGCCCGGGACAGAGCTCCTACAATGAGCAGTTCTTC. This sequence encodes CASSPGQSSYNEQFF.